This TCR beta chain is from a study of OX40 agonist ivuxolimab in advanced cancers. Overall study: Recorded diagnoses for dose-escalation patients were hepatocellular carcinoma, melanoma, renal cell or head and neck cancer. Participants could have had prior anti-PD-1, anti-PD-L1 or anti-CTLA-4 therapy, and around 40% had some. Study results and caveats: Researchers did not determine the expanded peripheral T cells' antigen specificity. Fewer expanded clones were found on average in CD4+ than in CD8+ T cells.

Clones were sequenced by immunoSEQ multiplex PCR, and TCRdb holds only the in-frame ones, with some missing. The table lists some 60,000 clones, roughly 87% of them singletons. CDR3 size: 11 residues. Germline V gene data show CDR1 as SGHTA and CDR2 as FQGNSA. V lost 5 bases, J lost 4 bases, and 3 bases lay in between. As for this clone: The antigen remains unidentified.

The sequences come from CD4+ or CD8+ T cells sorted from blood, collected in a trial of the OX40 agonist ivuxolimab. V gene TRBV7-2 combines with J gene TRBJ2-1; D uncertain. This sequence was found in an adult with an advanced solid tumor such as melanoma, head and neck, liver or kidney cancer. The CDR3, as DNA: TGTGCCAGCAGCCCTTACAATGAGCAGTTCTTC. Translating it yields CASSPYNEQFF.